This T cell receptor (beta chain) was found in a study of T cells expressing NK-cell markers. On the study more broadly: CD3+CD56+NKG2C+, CD3+CD56+NKG2C- and CD3+CD56-NKG2C+ T cells, once sorted, supplied the TCR beta repertoires.

There are 15 residues in the CDR3. Germline CDR1 reads KGHDR; CDR2 reads SFDVKD. TCRdb reprocessed the 5' RACE reads, keeping one entry per CDR3 protein, no DNA. This sample's table has about 150,000 distinct CDR3 sequences. Sequenced: blood T cells: a sorted CD56 or NKG2C T cell subset, CD4+ or CD8+ T cells, or bulk PBMC T cells (not recorded which). The V gene is TRBV24-1, the J gene TRBJ1-2; the D gene TCRdb calls, TRBD1, cannot be checked with no DNA. The TCR originated in a man aged 18 to 29 in good health. This chain's CDR3 is CATSGSYPGSYGYTF.